This T cell receptor (beta chain) was sequenced in a study of blood T cell repertoires in COVID-19. Study-level information: COVID-19 samples from acute and convalescent phases originated in the United States, Italy and Spain.

V shed 3 bases and J 0 bases; nucleotides not matched to a gene: 6. Germline CDR1 and CDR2: SGHDT and YYEEEE. The CDR3 spans 17 residues. Study processing details: Reference gene primer amplification yielded estimated nucleated cell counts. Assay used: immunoSEQ multiplex PCR; TCRdb lists only in-frame clones, some missing. The V and J calls and clone size were taken over from that table, and D and trimming were inferred from the DNA. The sample lists more than 60,000 clones; about nine tenths were seen once. This sequence was found in a woman aged 60-75 years with COVID-19, enrolled during active disease. Sequencing was done on a sample of peripheral blood. V usage is TRBV5-6 and J usage is TRBJ2-6, with 7 bases fitting TRBD1. The CDR3 loop reads CASSWGQFSSGANVLTF. The CDR3 nucleotides are TGTGCCAGCAGCTGGGGACAGTTCAGCTCTGGGGCCAACGTCCTGACTTTC.